This T cell receptor (beta chain) comes out of a study of cytomegalovirus exposure and HLA in healthy donors. Here immunoSEQ multiplex PCR was the method, and the copy in TCRdb shows in-frame clones only, minus some. Of some 310,000 clones in the sample, 70% to 90% were seen once. This clone was found once. Its antigen is still unknown. The study's findings and limits: Overall, approximately 150 TCR beta chains were annotated as cytomegalovirus-associated. The finding came from a later analysis; first-cohort TCR clusters tended to co-occur in the roughly 110 validation repertoires.

While the first cohort had around 700 subjects, the donors belonged to the separate validation cohort of 120 subjects. The CDR3 has 9 residues. The chain uses TRBV21-1 and TRBJ1-5. TRBV21-1 is recorded as a pseudogene. The sample consisted of PBMCs. This clonotype originated in a man aged 25 to 40 in good health and CMV-seronegative. Here the CDR3 reads CASSSPPGF. The CDR3 nucleotides are TGTGCCAGCAGCTCCCCCCCGGGTTTT.